Below, one TCR beta chain is given with its context. The data were obtained in a study of cytomegalovirus exposure and HLA in healthy donors. The primer mix had 60 Vbeta and 13 Jbeta primers. The assay was immunoSEQ multiplex PCR, and TCRdb's table has in-frame clones only and misses some. This table has about 160,000 clones, about 80% appearing once. Sequencing input: PBMCs. The sequence came from a man between 25 and 39 years old in good health and CMV-seropositive.

The CDR3, as DNA: TGCGCCAGCAGCCGAAAAAGGGACAGGGAGCTCTATAGCAATCAGCCCCAGCATTTT. This translates into CASSRKRDRELYSNQPQHF. The chain is built from TRBV5-1 and TRBJ1-5; 9 nucleotides line up with TRBD1. The length of the CDR3 is 19 residues. Germline V gives CDR1 SGHRS, CDR2 YFSETQ. Germline trimming cut 4 bases from V and 0 bases from J; bases unmatched to any gene: 14.